The 14 T cell receptor beta chains presented below share a single source sample, sequenced in a study of T cell changes during pregnancy in multiple sclerosis. Assay used: immunoSEQ multiplex PCR; TCRdb lists only in-frame clones, some missing. The sample includes some 38,000 clones, 91% seen only once; the top ten take 0.55% to 0.7%. Sequencing was performed on CD4+ T cells from peripheral blood mononuclear cells, taken in the second trimester of pregnancy. The receptor set was obtained from a female donor in good health, enrolled as a control in a pregnancy study.

This chain links TRBV2 with TRBJ1-5, with 7 bases fitting TRBD1. Germline values: CDR1 SNHLY, CDR2 FYNNEI. The CDR3 runs to 15 residues. V lost 7 bases to trimming and J lost 3 bases; unmatched junction nucleotides: 9. The CDR3: CASTLQGGVNQPQHF. The DNA of the CDR3 is TGTGCCAGCACCCTCCAAGGGGGCGTCAATCAGCCCCAGCATTTT.

The chain recombines TRBV19 with TRBJ2-3; a weak D match, TRBD2 (5 bases). Germline-derived CDR1 and CDR2 are LNHDA and SQIVND (reference sequence). CDR3 length: 11 residues. Trimming left V 3 bases short and J 8 bases short, with 6 bases between. The DNA for the CDR3 is TGTGCCAGTAGTATTCGGGGTACGCAGTATTTT. This translates into CASSIRGTQYF.

The rearrangement links TRBV4-3 to TRBJ2-1, with D possibly matching TRBD2 (5 bases). This CDR3 region has 14 residues. Trimming took 4 bases from V and 7 from J, leaving 14 bases between them. In germline, CDR1 is LGHNA, CDR2 YSLEER. This chain's CDR3 is CASSPRLTGNEQFF. The CDR3 DNA reads TGCGCCAGCAGCCCAAGACTGACGGGGAATGAGCAGTTCTTC.

This chain links TRBV7-8 with TRBJ1-1; D possibly corresponds to TRBD1 (5 bases). The CDR3 totals 17 residues. Trimming cost V 4 bases and J 4 bases, with 22 bases left between them. The V gene's germline CDR1 is SGHVS and CDR2 FQNEAQ. As DNA, the CDR3 is TGTGCCAGCAGCTCCTCCTACGGGGGGAGAGGGGTCACTGAAGCTTTCTTT. This gives the protein CASSSSYGGRGVTEAFF. Based on the CDR3 plus reference TRBV7-8 and TRBJ1-1, the full variable domain is GAGVSQSPRYKVAKRGQDVALRCDPISGHVSLFWYQQALGQGPEFLTYFQNEAQLDKSGLPSDRFFAERPEGSVSTLKIQRTQQEDSAVYLCASSSSYGGRGVTEAFFGQGTRLTVV.

CDR3 coding DNA: TGTGCAAGTCGCCACAGGGACAGGGGACTCTCTGGGGCCAACGTCCTGACTTTC. It translates to CASRHRDRGLSGANVLTF. The J gene is TRBJ2-6, the V gene TRBV12-2; TRBD1 was called by the table and not checked on the DNA. TRBV12-2 is a listed pseudogene. The CDR3 has 18 amino acids.

The rearrangement links TRBV11-2 to TRBJ2-5; a possible D gene is TRBD1 (6 bases). Germline-derived CDR1 and CDR2 are SGHAT and FQNNGV. This CDR3 comprises 15 residues. Deletions cut 5 bases from V and 5 bases from J, with 18 bases between. CDR3 sequence reads: CASSPDSGRGETQYF. CDR3 sequence (DNA): TGTGCCAGCAGCCCGGACAGCGGTAGGGGGGAGACCCAGTACTTC.

Regarding this clone: At one boundary the junction diverges from the germline segment, which might be a read error. The rearrangement links TRBV7-7 to TRBJ2-5; 12 positions match TRBD2. Germline CDR1 reads SSHAT; CDR2 reads FNYEAQ (reference sequence). This CDR3 has 16 residues. The CDR3 coding sequence is TGTGCTAGCAGCAAGACACTAGCGGGGGGAGGAGAGACCCAGTACTTC. Translated, it gives CASSKTLAGGGETQYF.

This sequence joins TRBV5-6 and TRBJ1-4; D might be TRBD1 (5 bases). From germline, CDR1 is SGHDT and CDR2 YYEEEE. V gave up 1 base and J gave up 7 bases, with 11 bases separating them. This CDR3 is 14 amino acids long. As DNA, the CDR3 is TGTGCCAGCAGCTTGCGGGGGACCGGTGAAAAACTGTTTTTT. It is translated as CASSLRGTGEKLFF.

V is TRBV27 and J is TRBJ1-1; a weak D match, TRBD1 (6 bases). The germline gives CDR1 MNHEY, CDR2 SMNVEV (reference sequence). This CDR3 is built from 13 residues. The V end was cut by 5 bases, the J end by 9 bases, with 16 bases between. This CDR3 is CASSPQTGPQAFF. CDR3 DNA sequence: TGTGCCAGCAGTCCTCAGACAGGCCCCCAAGCTTTCTTT.

The J gene is TRBJ2-3, the V gene TRBV2; a weak D match, TRBD2 (5 bases). The germline V and J ends were trimmed by 8 bases and 4 bases, with 19 bases remaining between them. The CDR3 length is 15 residues. CDR1 is SNHLY, CDR2 FYNNEI, per germline. CDR3 sequence: CASGSGLAEADTQYF. The CDR3 coding sequence is TGTGCCAGCGGATCCGGACTTGCCGAGGCAGATACGCAGTATTTT.

The V and J genes are TRBV4-1 and TRBJ1-2, with D perhaps TRBD1 (6 bases). With 0 bases removed from V and 8 bases from J, the gap between germline ends came to 16 bases. The CDR3 totals 15 residues. CDR1 and CDR2 (germline): MGHRA, YSYEKL. The CDR3 coding sequence is TGCGCCAGCAGCCAAGATTGGGGTAAGGGGGTCGGCTACACCTTC. It yields the protein CASSQDWGKGVGYTF.

The chain joins TRBV19 to TRBJ2-5; D possibly corresponds to TRBD2 (7 bases). CDR3 length: 12 residues. The V gene's germline CDR1 is LNHDA and CDR2 SQIVND (reference sequence). Trimming removed 9 bases from V and 5 bases from J, with 13 bases in between. The chain's CDR3 is CASRGGGETQYF. DNA for the CDR3: TGTGCCAGCCGTGGGGGGGGCGAGACCCAGTACTTC.

This chain uses TRBV4-3 with TRBJ2-3; TRBD2 matches at 10 bases. The CDR3 is made up of 19 amino acids. V was clipped by 0 bases and J by 0 bases; unmatched bases: 9. Germline-derived CDR1 and CDR2 are LGHNA and YSLEER. The DNA of the CDR3 is TGCGCCAGCAGCCAAGACCTTATGCTAGCGGGGGCCAGCACAGATACGCAGTATTTT. It specifies CASSQDLMLAGASTDTQYF.

V usage is TRBV14 and J usage is TRBJ2-3, with 8 positions matching TRBD2. The length of the CDR3 is 15 residues. V gave up 4 bases and J gave up 1 base; unmatched junction bases: 4. Germline CDR1 and CDR2: SGHDN and FVKESK. DNA for the CDR3: TGTGCCAGCAGCCTCGGGGGGGCCGGCACAGATACGCAGTATTTT. Its translation: CASSLGGAGTDTQYF.